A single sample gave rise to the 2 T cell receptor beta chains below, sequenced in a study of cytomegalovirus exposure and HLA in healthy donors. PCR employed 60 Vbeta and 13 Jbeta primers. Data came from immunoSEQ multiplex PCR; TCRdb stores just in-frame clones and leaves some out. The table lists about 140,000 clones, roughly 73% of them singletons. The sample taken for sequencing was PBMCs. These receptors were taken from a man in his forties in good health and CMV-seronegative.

The CDR3 DNA is TGTGCCAGCAGCCCCCGGGTTCGAGCGGGTAATGAAAAACTGTTTTTT. Translating it yields CASSPRVRAGNEKLFF. V and J are TRBV7-9 and TRBJ1-4, with D hard to call. The ends were cut back, 5 bases at V and 4 bases at J, with 17 bases in the middle. The CDR3 consists of 16 residues. Germline CDR1 SEHNR, CDR2 FQNEAQ (reference sequence).

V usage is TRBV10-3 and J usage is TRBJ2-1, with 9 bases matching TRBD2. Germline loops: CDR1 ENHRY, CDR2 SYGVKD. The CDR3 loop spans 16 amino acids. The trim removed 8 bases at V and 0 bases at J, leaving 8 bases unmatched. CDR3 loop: CAISLAGGSSYNEQFF. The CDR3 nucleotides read TGTGCCATCTCTTTGGCGGGGGGGAGCTCCTACAATGAGCAGTTCTTC.